One sample yielded the 10 T cell receptor beta chains listed below, sequenced in a study of shared clonotypes between healthy human individuals. TCRdb keeps only in-frame clones here, not all; method: immunoSEQ multiplex PCR. The table shows about 2.4 million clones, with over 85% occurring only once. The source material was naive CD4+ T cells from PBMCs. Subset specified: CD45RA+ positively selected. Source of these receptors: a young man in good health. Some clones in this sample may be carry-over from other donors' samples.

This rearrangement joins TRBV5-1 to TRBJ2-3, with TRBD2 matching over 8 bases. V was pared by 1 base and J by 4 bases, with 8 bases of the junction left unmatched. Germline assignment: CDR1 SGHRS and CDR2 YFSETQ. The CDR3 length is 16 residues. The CDR3 here is CASSLQSSGSADTQYF. The DNA of the CDR3 is TGCGCCAGCAGCTTGCAGTCCAGCGGGAGTGCAGATACGCAGTATTTT. Supplemented by reference TRBV5-1 and TRBJ2-3, the full variable domain reads KAGVTQTPRYLIKTRGQQVTLSCSPISGHRSVSWYQQTPGQGLQFLFEYFSETQRNKGNFPGRFSGRQFSNSRSEMNVSTLELGDSALYLCASSLQSSGSADTQYFGPGTRLTVL.

The gene calls are TRBV9 and TRBJ1-1, with 7 bases that match TRBD1. Germline-derived CDR1 and CDR2 are SGDLS and YYNGEE. The CDR3 consists of 16 residues. V dropped 3 bases and J dropped 0; count of bases not matched to a gene: 8. CDR3 sequence reads: CASSAQTGLLNTEAFF. The CDR3 DNA is TGTGCCAGCAGCGCCCAGACAGGGCTCCTGAACACTGAAGCTTTCTTT.

In the case of this clone: Other nucleotide sequences in the sample specify the same CDR3. The genes are TRBV9 and TRBJ2-3; D uncertain. The germline V and J ends were trimmed by 2 bases and 0 bases, with 7 bases remaining between them. Per the germline V gene, CDR1 is SGDLS and CDR2 is YYNGEE. CDR3 length: 14 amino acids. The CDR3 is CASSVAASTDTQYF. The CDR3 coding sequence is TGTGCCAGCAGCGTGGCAGCTAGCACAGATACGCAGTATTTT. Full variable domain (missing parts from reference TRBV9 and TRBJ2-3): DSGVTQTPKHLITATGQRVTLRCSPRSGDLSVYWYQQSLDQGLQFLIQYYNGEERAKGNILERFSAQQFPDLHSELNLSSLELGDSALYFCASSVAASTDTQYFGPGTRLTVL.

The CDR3 nucleotides read TGTGCCAGCACGCCTCGCCGGGGTTACCCCTATGGCTACACCTTC. Protein sequence: CASTPRRGYPYGYTF. V is TRBV28 and J is TRBJ1-2; D gene unclear. V was cut by 7 bases and J by 4 bases, with 19 bases left in between. Germline lookup yields CDR1 MDHEN and CDR2 SYDVKM. The CDR3 sequence is 15 residues long.

The J gene is TRBJ2-4, the V gene TRBV10-3; 8 bases are a match to TRBD1. Germline CDR1 is ENHRY and CDR2 is SYGVKD. This CDR3 contains 14 residues. Trimming at V came to 3 bases and at J to 8 bases, leaving 6 bases not matched to a gene. The CDR3, as DNA: TGTGCCATCAGTGATGCGGGACAGGTGGACATTCAGTACTTC. Its translation is CAISDAGQVDIQYF.

CDR3 nucleotide sequence: TGTGCCAGCAGCTTGGCCGGTAGAACAGGGGGCACTGAAGCTTTCTTT. Protein product: CASSLAGRTGGTEAFF. The V gene is TRBV5-5, the J gene TRBJ1-1; 8 bases fit TRBD1. There are 16 residues in the CDR3. J gave up 4 bases and V 0 bases, and 8 bases lay outside the gene matches. Germline V gene lookup returns CDR1 SGHKS and CDR2 YYEKEE (reference sequence).

The chain uses TRBV4-3 and TRBJ2-7, with D perhaps TRBD1 or TRBD2 (5 bases each). In germline, CDR1 is LGHNA, CDR2 YSLEER. V lost 2 bases, J lost 2 bases, and 13 bases lay in between. The CDR3 is 15 residues long. Written as DNA, the CDR3 is TGCGCCAGCAGCCAACGCCTCCGGGACCCCTACGAGCAGTACTTC. Translated: CASSQRLRDPYEQYF.

Only one count was recorded for this clone. This sample includes further DNA sequences coding for the same CDR3. The chain carries TRBV4-3 and TRBJ2-2; 8 bases line up with TRBD2. Germline V gene data show CDR1 as LGHNA and CDR2 as YSLEER. The junction had 4 bases not matched to a gene; V was cut back by 0 bases and J by 4 bases. The CDR3 extends over 16 amino acids. This chain's CDR3 is CASSQEVAGGTGELFF. CDR3 nucleotides: TGCGCCAGCAGCCAAGAAGTGGCGGGAGGCACCGGGGAGCTGTTTTTT.

This clone came up once. CDR3 in amino acids: CASSPFTGTRNTGELFF. The CDR3 DNA follows: TGTGCCAGCAGCCCTTTTACCGGGACAAGGAACACCGGGGAGCTGTTTTTT. The chain is built from TRBV5-4 and TRBJ2-2, with D possibly TRBD1 on 6 matching bases. The V end was cut by 4 bases, the J end by 1 base, with 17 bases between. The CDR3 is 17 amino acids. Germline V gene data show CDR1 as SGHNT and CDR2 as YYREEE (reference sequence).

The chain is built from TRBV6-5 and TRBJ2-7; D is unclear. The CDR3 consists of 14 residues. The ends were cut back, 2 bases at V and 5 bases at J, with 13 bases in the middle. Germline CDR1 is MNHEY and CDR2 is SVGAGI. This chain's CDR3 is CASSYLRQAHEQYF. The CDR3 bases are TGTGCCAGCAGTTACCTCAGGCAGGCCCACGAGCAGTACTTC.